The rows below give T cell receptor beta chains drawn from one sample of a study of radiation and T cells in renal cell carcinoma. Sequencing was performed with immunoSEQ multiplex PCR; in TCRdb, only in-frame clones are kept and a portion is missing. In the table there are tens of thousands of clones, approximately 86% of which are singletons. Sequences were derived from blood, sampled from a patient whose treatment included radiotherapy and nephrectomy. Source of these receptors: a man aged 45-60 years with renal cell carcinoma. The CDR3 runs from the conserved cysteine through the conserved F or W. The order of the fields is CDR3 length, V gene, J gene, D gene, clone size, CDR3 protein, CDR3 DNA. D genes are given only for firm matches. Rows may omit the clone size; those that give it use once, few, many or a size class.

CDR3 length: 14; V gene: TRBV29-1; J gene: TRBJ2-7; D gene: TRBD1; clone size: .; CDR3 protein: CSVEGTGGGDEQYF; CDR3 DNA: TGCAGCGTTGAAGGGACAGGGGGCGGCGACGAGCAGTACTTC
CDR3 length: 15; V gene: TRBV4-2; J gene: TRBJ1-1; D gene: TRBD1; clone size: once; CDR3 protein: CASSQETGPGSEAFF; CDR3 DNA: TGTGCCAGCAGCCAGGAGACAGGGCCGGGGTCTGAAGCTTTCTTT
CDR3 length: 13; V gene: TRBV7-2; J gene: TRBJ2-5; D gene: .; clone size: .; CDR3 protein: CASSRKGQETQYF; CDR3 DNA: TGTGCCAGCAGCCGTAAGGGGCAAGAGACCCAGTACTTC
CDR3 length: 17; V gene: TRBV4-1; J gene: TRBJ2-2; D gene: .; clone size: .; CDR3 protein: CASSPGADRGYTGELFF; CDR3 DNA: TGCGCCAGCAGCCCGGGAGCCGACCGCGGGTACACCGGGGAGCTGTTTTTT
CDR3 length: 16; V gene: TRBV6-6; J gene: TRBJ2-5; D gene: TRBD2; clone size: .; CDR3 protein: CASSYSGGSGVETQYF; CDR3 DNA: TGTGCCAGCAGTTACTCGGGCGGGAGTGGTGTAGAGACCCAGTACTTC
CDR3 length: 12; V gene: TRBV19; J gene: TRBJ2-1; D gene: .; clone size: .; CDR3 protein: CASSIPGNEQFF; CDR3 DNA: TGTGCCAGTAGTATTCCCGGCAATGAGCAGTTCTTC
CDR3 length: 18; V gene: TRBV4-3; J gene: TRBJ1-1; D gene: .; clone size: .; CDR3 protein: CASSQDLGPSGANTEAFF; CDR3 DNA: TGCGCCAGCAGCCAAGATTTAGGACCCTCCGGGGCGAACACTGAAGCTTTCTTT
CDR3 length: 16; V gene: TRBV27; J gene: TRBJ1-4; D gene: .; clone size: .; CDR3 protein: CASSLFFGGPAEKLFF; CDR3 DNA: TGTGCCAGCAGTTTATTTTTTGGGGGGCCGGCTGAAAAACTGTTTTTT
CDR3 length: 14; V gene: TRBV29-1; J gene: TRBJ1-4; D gene: .; clone size: .; CDR3 protein: CSVAPQSTNEKLFF; CDR3 DNA: TGCAGCGTTGCGCCACAGTCAACTAATGAAAAACTGTTTTTT
CDR3 length: 14; V gene: TRBV9; J gene: TRBJ2-7; D gene: TRBD1; clone size: .; CDR3 protein: CASSDGTGMNEQYF; CDR3 DNA: TGTGCCAGCAGCGACGGGACAGGGATGAACGAGCAGTACTTC
CDR3 length: 15; V gene: TRBV5-5; J gene: TRBJ2-7; D gene: .; clone size: .; CDR3 protein: CASSARQDSSYEQYF; CDR3 DNA: TGTGCCAGCAGCGCCCGACAGGATAGCTCCTACGAGCAGTACTTC
CDR3 length: 13; V gene: TRBV6-5; J gene: TRBJ1-1; D gene: .; clone size: .; CDR3 protein: CASSRGENTEAFF; CDR3 DNA: TGTGCCAGCAGCAGGGGAGAGAACACTGAAGCTTTCTTT
CDR3 length: 14; V gene: TRBV6-6; J gene: TRBJ1-5; D gene: .; clone size: .; CDR3 protein: CASRGGAGNQPQHF; CDR3 DNA: TGTGCCAGCCGAGGGGGGGCCGGCAATCAGCCCCAGCATTTT
CDR3 length: 15; V gene: TRBV5-1; J gene: TRBJ2-3; D gene: .; clone size: few; CDR3 protein: CASTLGPGSTDTQYF; CDR3 DNA: TGCGCCAGCACCTTGGGGCCTGGGAGCACAGATACGCAGTATTTT
CDR3 length: 16; V gene: TRBV4-2; J gene: TRBJ2-7; D gene: TRBD2; clone size: .; CDR3 protein: CASSQDISGKTYEQYF; CDR3 DNA: TGTGCCAGCAGCCAAGATATTAGCGGGAAAACCTACGAGCAGTACTTC
CDR3 length: 16; V gene: TRBV5-4; J gene: TRBJ2-5; D gene: .; clone size: .; CDR3 protein: CASSFPTGGVSETQYF; CDR3 DNA: TGTGCCAGCAGCTTTCCCACGGGGGGCGTTTCGGAGACCCAGTACTTC
CDR3 length: 14; V gene: TRBV9; J gene: TRBJ1-1; D gene: .; clone size: few; CDR3 protein: CASSAPPGNTEAFF; CDR3 DNA: TGTGCCAGCAGCGCCCCGCCAGGGAATACTGAAGCTTTCTTT
CDR3 length: 17; V gene: TRBV4-2; J gene: TRBJ2-1; D gene: .; clone size: .; CDR3 protein: CASSQEVSGRVYNEQFF; CDR3 DNA: TGTGCCAGCAGCCAAGAAGTTTCAGGACGTGTGTACAATGAGCAGTTCTTC
CDR3 length: 14; V gene: TRBV11-2; J gene: TRBJ2-7; D gene: .; clone size: .; CDR3 protein: CASSNWARSNEQYF; CDR3 DNA: TGTGCCAGCAGCAACTGGGCCAGGTCTAACGAGCAGTACTTC
CDR3 length: 15; V gene: TRBV7-9; J gene: TRBJ1-5; D gene: .; clone size: once; CDR3 protein: CASSQGIREDDPQHF; CDR3 DNA: TGTGCCAGCAGCCAAGGTATCAGAGAGGATGATCCCCAGCATTTT
CDR3 length: 13; V gene: TRBV18; J gene: TRBJ1-5; D gene: .; clone size: few; CDR3 protein: CASSPQGNQPQHF; CDR3 DNA: TGTGCCAGCTCACCACAGGGAAATCAGCCCCAGCATTTT
CDR3 length: 17; V gene: TRBV13; J gene: TRBJ2-2; D gene: TRBD2; clone size: .; CDR3 protein: CASRPTSGSGNTGELFF; CDR3 DNA: TGTGCCAGCAGGCCGACTAGCGGGAGTGGTAACACCGGGGAGCTGTTTTTT
CDR3 length: 16; V gene: TRBV9; J gene: TRBJ1-1; D gene: TRBD1; clone size: .; CDR3 protein: CASSRGTGWVRTEAFF; CDR3 DNA: TGTGCCAGCAGCCGAGGGACAGGGTGGGTTCGGACTGAAGCTTTCTTT
CDR3 length: 14; V gene: TRBV5-1; J gene: TRBJ2-7; D gene: TRBD1; clone size: .; CDR3 protein: CASSGQVSSYEQYF; CDR3 DNA: TGCGCCAGCAGTGGACAGGTTAGCTCCTACGAGCAGTACTTC
CDR3 length: 13; V gene: TRBV11-3; J gene: TRBJ2-1; D gene: .; clone size: few; CDR3 protein: CASSSQPYNEQFF; CDR3 DNA: TGTGCCAGCAGCTCCCAACCCTACAATGAGCAGTTCTTC
CDR3 length: 16; V gene: TRBV7-2; J gene: TRBJ2-1; D gene: TRBD2; clone size: .; CDR3 protein: CASSLVFSGGYNEQFF; CDR3 DNA: TGTGCCAGCAGCTTAGTCTTTAGCGGGGGCTACAATGAGCAGTTCTTC
CDR3 length: 13; V gene: TRBV29-1; J gene: TRBJ2-4; D gene: TRBD1; clone size: .; CDR3 protein: CSVDRGPKNIQYF; CDR3 DNA: TGCAGCGTGGACAGGGGTCCCAAAAACATTCAGTACTTC
CDR3 length: 15; V gene: TRBV5-1; J gene: TRBJ2-7; D gene: .; clone size: .; CDR3 protein: CASSDTGTGTYEQYF; CDR3 DNA: TGCGCCAGCAGCGACACCGGGACGGGCACCTACGAGCAGTACTTC
CDR3 length: 16; V gene: TRBV5-1; J gene: TRBJ2-1; D gene: TRBD1; clone size: .; CDR3 protein: CASSPTPGQLWNEQFF; CDR3 DNA: TGCGCCAGCAGCCCGACCCCGGGACAGCTGTGGAATGAGCAGTTCTTC
CDR3 length: 14; V gene: TRBV18; J gene: TRBJ2-3; D gene: TRBD1; clone size: .; CDR3 protein: CASSPILQGPTQYF; CDR3 DNA: TGTGCCAGCTCACCCATCCTACAGGGGCCTACGCAGTATTTT
CDR3 length: 13; V gene: TRBV4-3; J gene: TRBJ2-7; D gene: .; clone size: .; CDR3 protein: CASSRGAAYEQYF; CDR3 DNA: TGCGCCAGCAGCCGCGGGGCCGCCTACGAGCAGTACTTC
CDR3 length: 16; V gene: TRBV6-5; J gene: TRBJ1-2; D gene: .; clone size: .; CDR3 protein: CASSYDSPGRGYGYTF; CDR3 DNA: TGTGCCAGCAGTTACGATAGTCCGGGTCGAGGCTATGGCTACACCTTC
CDR3 length: 11; V gene: TRBV10-3; J gene: TRBJ1-2; D gene: TRBD1; clone size: once; CDR3 protein: CAISEGGGYTF; CDR3 DNA: TGTGCCATCAGTGAAGGGGGCGGCTACACCTTC
CDR3 length: 15; V gene: TRBV4-2; J gene: TRBJ2-6; D gene: .; clone size: .; CDR3 protein: CASREGGAGANVLTF; CDR3 DNA: TGTGCCAGCAGGGAGGGGGGCGCTGGGGCCAACGTCCTGACTTTC
CDR3 length: 15; V gene: TRBV6-5; J gene: TRBJ2-5; D gene: .; clone size: .; CDR3 protein: CASSRTRGVQETQYF; CDR3 DNA: TGTGCCAGCAGTAGGACTAGGGGGGTCCAAGAGACCCAGTACTTC
CDR3 length: 14; V gene: TRBV7-2; J gene: TRBJ1-1; D gene: TRBD1; clone size: .; CDR3 protein: CASSSGQGASEAFF; CDR3 DNA: TGTGCCAGCAGCTCGGGACAGGGGGCGTCTGAAGCTTTCTTT
CDR3 length: 15; V gene: TRBV10-3; J gene: TRBJ2-1; D gene: TRBD2; clone size: .; CDR3 protein: CAIGGAGGRYNEQFF; CDR3 DNA: TGTGCCATCGGCGGCGCGGGGGGGCGGTACAATGAGCAGTTCTTC
CDR3 length: 20; V gene: TRBV7-6; J gene: TRBJ2-1; D gene: TRBD2; clone size: .; CDR3 protein: CASSFTWRGASSRVYNEQFF; CDR3 DNA: TGTGCCAGCAGCTTCACGTGGCGGGGGGCGAGTAGTCGAGTCTACAATGAGCAGTTCTTC